This T cell receptor (beta chain) stems from a study of CD8 T cells in Susac syndrome (dated by TCRdb to between 2018 and 2021). Notes on the research overall: Repertoire sequencing was used to test whether CD8+ T cell activation and differentiation in Susac syndrome was antigen driven. Study-wide findings and limitations: The TCR sequencing and HLA analysis was acknowledged to have included a relatively small number of individuals.

V trim: 1 base; J trim: 3 bases; unmatched bases: 4. The CDR3 runs 14 residues from the cysteine to the phenylalanine. The CDR3 DNA has 42 bases and is translated from base 1. From the germline V gene (reference sequence), CDR1 is DFQATT and CDR2 is SNEGSKA. RNA was extracted with the RNeasy kit and 0.5 to 1 ug was reverse transcribed using random hexamers. The immunoSEQ multiplex PCR assay, which covers 54 Vbeta and 13 Jbeta segments, was used to amplify TCR beta CDR3 regions. PCR amplification bias was corrected using a synthetic template baseline for primer optimization and computational correction. Processing in the source paper ran as follows. Reads were assigned to V, D and J genes according to IMGT and analyzed in immunoSEQ Analyzer, with only productive sequences retained. To calculate clonality, Shannon entropy was normalized by log2 of the number of productive unique sequences and then subtracted from one. Public and private clones were assessed among the 100 most prevalent clones of each patient and control. Clones were defined as Susac-specific when absent from the healthy and MS cohorts, from approximately 970 published viral clones and from other ImmuneACCESS disease sequences. TCRdb reprocessed the public reads (quality trimming at Q25 with fastp, clone calling with MiXCR) and kept in-frame beta chains. Every CDR3 protein is listed once, alongside the most common genes and DNA of its rows. The V and J calls reflect TCRdb's pipeline rather than the authors' work. The sample table records some 150,000 distinct CDR3 sequences; approximately 94% of these occur just once. In total, the top ten clones hold around 0.08% of the sample.

Peripheral blood CD8+ and CD4+ T cells from healthy donors, Susac syndrome patients and multiple sclerosis patients were profiled by high-throughput TCR beta sequencing. The healthy donors served as controls matched for age and sex. Bulk CD8+ and CD4+ T cells were purified by magnetic negative isolation, while CD8+ TEMRA cells were enriched using FACS. Blood was collected in EDTA tubes and processed within 24 hours, with PBMCs isolated through density gradient centrifugation. PBMCs intended for TCR sequencing were frozen in liquid nitrogen and were later thawed in a 37 degrees C water bath. The sorted or isolated CD4+, CD8+ and CD8+ TEMRA cells reached a purity of at least 90%. This clonotype was counted a single time. Its antigen remains unidentified. No much larger clonotype is one base removed from it; base qualities were not supplied. A single read constitutes weak evidence.

The sequencing input was CD4+ T cells from PBMCs. The chain uses TRBV20-1 and TRBJ2-7, and TRBD2 aligns with 9 junction nucleotides. The source of this sequence is a human donor in good health. The DNA is TGCAGTGCTAGAGTGTCTAGCGGGAACTACGAGCAGTACTTC. Its translation reads: CSARVSSGNYEQYF.